Listed here is a single TCR beta chain. Its specificity is not known. The data originate from a study of regulatory and conventional T cells in RAG deficiency. Across the whole study: CID or atypical SCID patients with hypomorphic RAG mutations often have autoimmunity.

Clones were read by immunoSEQ multiplex PCR, and TCRdb kept only the in-frame ones, dropping some. The table includes about 5,700 clones, roughly 92% detected once. Trimming removed 1 base at V and 3 bases at J, with 6 bases between. Germline V CDR1 and CDR2: KGHSH, LQKENI. This CDR3 has 13 amino acids. Study-level points and caveats: Omenn patients showed >80% Treg-Tconv overlap and shorter CDR3 lengths. Omenn syndrome and CID/AS patients had roughly 100-fold fewer unique Treg TCR beta sequences, versus roughly 9.6-fold elsewhere.

The genes are TRBV18 and TRBJ2-5, with D possibly matching TRBD2 (5 bases). This clonotype was obtained from a human donor with RAG deficiency presenting as severe combined immunodeficiency. Sequenced: CD8+ T cells sorted from blood. CDR3 loop: CASSPRGKETQYF. DNA of the CDR3: TGTGCCAGCTCACCACGAGGGAAAGAGACCCAGTACTTC.